A selection of T cell receptor beta chains follows, all from one sample in a study of blood T cell repertoires in COVID-19. The assay was immunoSEQ multiplex PCR, and TCRdb's table has in-frame clones only and misses some. Found here are around 250,000 clones, roughly 86% of them singletons; the top ten hold 5.5% to 6.5%. The sequencing sample was made of peripheral blood. The receptors shown here come from a woman of 80 years or more with COVID-19, enrolled during active disease. Both conserved end residues are part of each CDR3. Clone size is stated in some rows and not others, as once, few, many or a class when expanded.

V	size	J	CDR3
TRBV19	-	TRBJ1-5	CASSPGQGIPRWHF
TRBV5-1	few	TRBJ2-2	CASSVLRGTGELFF
TRBV11-2	-	TRBJ1-1	CASSLDGAGSNKAFF
TRBV6-4	-	TRBJ2-5	CASSAPSTAGGPWETQYF
TRBV7-9	-	TRBJ1-6	CASSRQADSPLHF
TRBV5-1	-	TRBJ1-5	CASSLYGDQPQHF
TRBV28	-	TRBJ2-7	CASEQGIPYEQYF
TRBV28	-	TRBJ2-5	CASTSAGAGTQYF
TRBV5-4	-	TRBJ2-3	CASYSGTTDTQYF
TRBV28	-	TRBJ1-4	CASSPGGKANEKLFF
TRBV9	-	TRBJ2-7	CASSTDTTGVQYF
TRBV18	-	TRBJ2-7	CASSLGQGKTYEQYF
TRBV7-3	-	TRBJ1-1	CASRKGGNTEAFF
TRBV6-2/TRBV6-3	-	TRBJ2-7	CASSYPPGGDYYEQYF
TRBV13	-	TRBJ2-1	CASNLGGYLVDEQFF
TRBV4-2	-	TRBJ2-1	CASSGLAGERSYNEQFF
TRBV3-1/TRBV3-2	-	TRBJ2-5	CASTKDRGHQETQYF
TRBV15	-	TRBJ1-5	CATSRDRDNQPQHF
TRBV10-3	-	TRBJ2-1	CAISESADRGANEQFF
TRBV7-3	-	TRBJ2-5	CASSFGGGSQTQYF
TRBV6-5	few	TRBJ1-5	CASRGGAYQPQHF
TRBV7-3	-	TRBJ2-1	CASSGTGGVGNEQFF
TRBV7-2	once	TRBJ2-5	CASSLGPGFGETQYF
TRBV4-1	-	TRBJ2-1	CASSQEPDNEQFF
TRBV15	-	TRBJ2-3	CATSRGEPGWDTQYF
TRBV28	-	TRBJ1-2	CASTLLQGSRDRYTF
TRBV7-8	-	TRBJ1-2	CASVTRSGYTF
TRBV20-1	-	TRBJ1-2	CSASKGTNYGYTF